This paragraph reports one T cell receptor (beta chain). Its antigen has not been determined. No base-level quality is on record; no much larger clone is a single base apart. Healthy HIV-negative adults with no recently reported acute infections or vaccinations were included as donors. Every donor was a Caucasian adult living in Nashville, Tennessee, USA. CD4+ T cells were enriched by magnetic negative selection; naive cells were then positively selected on CD45RA, and the negative fraction formed the memory subset. After blood collection by leukapheresis, PBMCs were isolated using Ficoll-Histopaque density gradient centrifugation and then cryopreserved in the vapor phase of liquid nitrogen. Analytical flow cytometry was used to check the purity and quantity of every magnetically sorted T cell population. Genomic DNA was isolated from each sorted fraction and quantified by UV absorbance on a Nanodrop 2000c.

Using the deep immunoSEQ assay, multiplex PCR amplified TCR CDR3 regions from genomic DNA. Extracted genomic DNA from each cell subset was distributed evenly across all wells of several immunoSEQ 96-well plates, and each plate was treated as a replicate. For sorted subsets, roughly 0.2 ug genomic DNA, equal to about 30,000 T cell genomes, was loaded into each replicate PCR. Purified libraries were quantified with a Qubit 3.0 fluorometer, sized on a Bioanalyzer 2100, and re-quantified with the KAPA Library Quantification kit. A separate single-read 150-cycle Illumina NextSeq 550 flow cell was used to sequence each immunoSEQ 96-well plate. The paper's data handling went like this. Because only junctional sequences without quality scores were contained in the immunoSEQ output, filtering matching that applied to full-length reads could not be performed. To assign V/J genes and CDR3, sequences were annotated using PyIR, a Python wrapper for IgBLAST v1.9, with IMGT germline references. Reads with weak V/J assignments (E-value above 1e-6), missing CDR3, stop codons, out-of-frame junctions, or ambiguous translated residues were removed. V3J clonotypes were defined as sequences sharing the same inferred V gene, J gene, and CDR3 amino acid sequence. Percentage overlap between repertoires was computed as shared unique clonotypes divided by the size of the smaller repertoire. Richness of each repertoire was evaluated using RTK rarefaction, the Chao1 estimator, and Recon v2.1 estimates of unobserved clonotypes. Generation probabilities for all TCRbeta clonotypes obtained by the gDNA method from a handful of donors were computed using OLGA. Here the immuneACCESS table is served through TCRdb, limited to in-frame sequences with V and J called. Missing clones are a known gap in these copies; in checked studies unresolved V genes cover under half, and the rest lacks a known reason. Clone size and V and J calls were adopted from that table, with D and trimming inferred from the DNA. The table for this sample lists some 650,000 clones; more than 95% of them were counted only once. The ten largest clones add up to around 0.057% of the sample.

The sample originates from a study of shared clonotypes between healthy human individuals (dated by TCRdb to 2020 to 2021). Context from the whole study: Two women and three men aged 18 to 49 years were included in the cohort. Per donor, three plates each were used for CD4 naive and CD4 memory, two for CD8 naive, and one for CD8 memory. The study deeply sequenced blood TCR repertoires of five healthy adults to estimate repertoire size and the extent of clonotype sharing between individuals. Different laboratories and diverse techniques were used to prepare libraries and sequence TCR repertoires, to increase sequencing depth and limit assay-specific biases. Each donor's leukapheresis produced roughly between about 0.85 and 10 billion PBMCs.

Findings and caveats that apply to the study as a whole: Because the study included only a small number of donors, the genetic and exposure-history diversity represented was limited. Naive subsets generally had larger estimated clonotype richness than memory subsets. When a few donors were compared, the shared fraction of clonotypes was about 5% for naive CD4, more than 3% for naive CD8, more than 2% for memory CD4, and about 0.36% for memory CD8. Only blood was sampled, and tissue TCR repertoires likely differ from those in blood. Pairwise subsampling indicated that sequencing depth was expected to affect the degree of clonotype sharing among donors. Compared with non-shared clonotypes, the clonotypes found in all four sorted-subset donors had higher generation probabilities. Even with the large sequencing depth, rarefaction of the sorted-subset datasets indicated that sequencing was incomplete.

The CDR3 starts with the cysteine, ends with the phenylalanine, and has 15 residues. The only DNA kept is the CDR3, 45 bases in frame from the first base. The germline V gene encodes CDR1 SNHLY and CDR2 FYNNEI. V has 4 bases trimmed and J has 1 base trimmed; junction bases matching no gene number 3. Sequencing used naive CD4+ T cells sorted from blood. The meaning of the sample's cell subset or site label: CD45RA+ positively selected. The sequence was collected from a woman in her twenties or thirties in good health. The rearranged chain carries TRBV2 and TRBJ2-3; TRBD1 matches 9 bases in the middle. The CDR3 loop reads CASSGRDRGTDTQYF. The DNA reads TGTGCCAGCAGTGGAAGGGACAGGGGCACAGATACGCAGTATTTT.